A single sample is the source of the 32 T cell receptor beta chains below, sequenced in a study of blood T cell repertoires in COVID-19. Produced via immunoSEQ multiplex PCR; TCRdb's table is partial and in-frame only. The profile covers 240,000 or so clones, with approximately 83% appearing a single time and about 3% taken by the ten largest. Input material: peripheral blood. The receptor set was obtained from a woman aged 30 to 39 who had recovered from COVID-19.

The rearrangement joins TRBV4-3 to TRBJ2-6; perhaps TRBD1 as D (5 bases). Germline CDR1 and CDR2: LGHNA and YSLEER. CDR3 size: 17 residues. V was cut by 1 base and J by 2 bases, with 12 bases left in between. CDR3: CASSQVGPGTGANVLTF. CDR3 coding DNA: TGCGCCAGCAGCCAAGTGGGGCCCGGCACTGGGGCCAACGTCCTGACTTTC.

CDR3 nucleotide sequence: TGTGCCAGCAGCCCGGGACTAGCCGGCGATGAGCAGTTCTTC. Its translation: CASSPGLAGDEQFF. The rearrangement joins TRBV25-1 to TRBJ2-1; 9 bases align to TRBD2. J was trimmed by 8 bases and V by 6 bases; bases with no gene match: 8. The CDR3 is 14 residues long. CDR1 and CDR2 from the germline V gene are MGHDK and SYGVNS.

This clone was observed once. The chain recombines TRBV6-5 with TRBJ2-2; D gene ambiguous. CDR1 is MNHEY and CDR2 is SVGAGI in the germline V gene. The V end was cut by 6 bases, the J end by 1 base, with 12 bases between. The CDR3 runs 15 residues. The CDR3: CASRQSGLNTGELFF. The CDR3 region has the DNA TGTGCCAGCAGGCAATCGGGTCTGAACACCGGGGAGCTGTTTTTT.

This clone was counted a single time. J is TRBJ2-3 and V is TRBV11-2, with 9 positions matching TRBD2. Germline V CDR1 and CDR2: SGHAT, FQNNGV. Germline trimming cut 5 bases from V and 1 base from J; bases unmatched to any gene: 7. The length of the CDR3 is 16 residues. The CDR3 sequence is CASSPQRGVGTDTQYF. The DNA of the CDR3 is TGTGCCAGCAGCCCTCAGCGGGGGGTCGGCACAGATACGCAGTATTTT.

The chain couples TRBV9 to TRBJ1-1; D is uncertain. V lost 4 bases, J lost 2 bases, and 12 bases lay in between. Looked up from germline, CDR1 is SGDLS and CDR2 is YYNGEE. The CDR3 totals 14 residues. This CDR3 reads CASSPRGFNTEAFF. As DNA, the CDR3 is TGTGCCAGCAGCCCCCGCGGTTTTAACACTGAAGCTTTCTTT.

The chain has TRBV5-4 and TRBJ1-2; possibly TRBD1 for D (6 bases). Germline CDR1 SGHNT, CDR2 YYREEE (reference sequence). V lost 4 bases and J lost 1, with 8 bases in between. There are 13 residues in the CDR3. The CDR3 spells CASSLQGNYGYTF. In DNA, the CDR3 is TGTGCCAGCAGCCTACAGGGTAACTATGGCTACACCTTC.

V gene TRBV3-1 (or the pseudogene TRBV3-2) combines with J gene TRBJ2-5; TRBD2 aligns across 7 bases. With 4 bases clipped from V and 5 bases from J, the junction kept 10 bases outside the gene matches. CDR3 length: 15 residues. Germline lookup yields CDR1 LGHDT and CDR2 YNNKEL (reference sequence). The CDR3, as DNA: TGTGCCAGCAGCCGAGGCGGGGGAACCGGGGAGACCCAGTACTTC. Translation gives CASSRGGGTGETQYF.

This rearrangement joins TRBV5-1 to TRBJ2-1, with TRBD2 matching over 13 bases. Germline lookup yields CDR1 SGHRS and CDR2 YFSETQ. V gave up 0 bases and J gave up 8 bases; unmatched junction bases: 8. The CDR3 length is 17 residues. CDR3 DNA: TGCGCCAGCAGCTTGGTTAAACTAGCGGGGGGGACTGATGAGCAGTTCTTC. It codes for CASSLVKLAGGTDEQFF.

V and J are TRBV2 and TRBJ1-4, with a tentative D call TRBD1 (5 bases). The CDR3 has 17 residues. The germline V and J ends were trimmed by 3 bases and 0 bases, with 14 bases remaining between them. In germline, CDR1 is SNHLY, CDR2 FYNNEI. The CDR3 nucleotides read TGTGCCAGCAGTGAGGGCAGGGAGGCTACAACTAATGAAAAACTGTTTTTT. Its translation is CASSEGREATTNEKLFF.

This clone was counted a few times. V and J are TRBV9 and TRBJ1-5; 9 bases agree with TRBD1. The V gene's germline CDR1 is SGDLS and CDR2 YYNGEE. V shed 3 bases and J 7 bases; nucleotides not matched to a gene: 8. This CDR3 has 15 amino acids. Written as DNA, the CDR3 is TGTGCCAGCAGCGCCTCGGGACAGGGCAGACAGCCCCAGCATTTT. The encoded protein is CASSASGQGRQPQHF.

The chain carries TRBV7-9 and TRBJ2-7; 10 bases fit TRBD2. The CDR3 has 17 amino acids. The V segment lost 1 base and the J segment 2 bases; nucleotides outside the gene matches: 8. In germline, CDR1 is SEHNR, CDR2 FQNEAQ (reference sequence). The CDR3 DNA follows: TGTGCCAGCAGCTTAGGGCTGTCCGGGACTAGCGCCTACGAGCAGTACTTC. Its protein product is CASSLGLSGTSAYEQYF.

The rearrangement links TRBV10-3 to TRBJ2-3, with 13 bases matching TRBD2. The CDR3 totals 14 residues. The V gene end was trimmed by 9 bases and the J gene end by 1 base; junction bases not matched to a gene: 1. Germline loops: CDR1 ENHRY, CDR2 SYGVKD. Written as DNA, the CDR3 is TGTGCCATAACTAGCGGGGGGGGCACAGATACGCAGTATTTT. Translation: CAITSGGGTDTQYF.

Only one count was recorded for this clone. The CDR3 coding sequence is TGTGCCAGCAGTGAAGCGGGTAGCAGGGGAAACGGCGAGCAGTACTTC. Amino acids: CASSEAGSRGNGEQYF. J is TRBJ2-7 and V is TRBV2; D perhaps matches TRBD1 (6 bases). Trimming took 0 bases from V and 6 from J, leaving 18 bases between them. Germline V gives CDR1 SNHLY, CDR2 FYNNEI. The CDR3 length is 16 residues. The whole variable domain, remainder taken from reference TRBV2 and TRBJ2-7, is EPEVTQTPSHQVTQMGQEVILRCVPISNHLYFYWYRQILGQKVEFLVSFYNNEISEKSEIFDDQFSVERPDGSNFTLKIRSTKLEDSAMYFCASSEAGSRGNGEQYFGPGTRLTVT.

This chain joins TRBV21-1 and TRBJ2-3; TRBD2 reflects the table's D call only, with no check against the DNA. TRBV21-1 is designated a pseudogene. The CDR3 is 19 amino acids. This CDR3 reads CASSKENTSGGHSTDTQYF. The CDR3 bases are TGTGCCAGCAGCAAAGAGAATACTAGCGGGGGCCATAGCACAGATACGCAGTATTTT.

In its sample, this clone was seen once. The genes are TRBV4-3 and TRBJ2-1; TRBD2 matches at 10 bases. From germline, CDR1 is LGHNA and CDR2 YSLEER. V shed 1 base, J shed 6 bases, and the junction held 6 bases outside the gene matches. The CDR3 sequence is 16 residues long. The CDR3 sequence is CASSQALSGGGNEQFF. The DNA for the CDR3 is TGCGCCAGCAGCCAAGCGTTAAGCGGGGGGGGCAATGAGCAGTTCTTC.

The chain joins TRBV4-2 to TRBJ1-1; 8 positions match TRBD1. The germline gives CDR1 LGHNA, CDR2 YNFKEQ. The CDR3 consists of 14 residues. Unmatched junction bases numbered 4, after V lost 4 bases and J lost 3 bases. Here the CDR3 reads CASSRQDRDTEAFF. For the CDR3, the DNA is TGTGCCAGCAGCCGGCAGGACAGGGACACTGAAGCTTTCTTT.

The chain has TRBV14 and TRBJ2-7; D might be TRBD1 (6 bases). Trimming took off 1 base at V and 4 bases at J, with 17 bases between the two ends. CDR1 SGHDN and CDR2 FVKESK come from the germline V gene. The CDR3 is 16 residues long. The CDR3 DNA is TGTGCCAGCAGCCAAGCAGGGACCCTCAGGGGTTACGAGCAGTACTTC. The encoded protein is CASSQAGTLRGYEQYF. The full variable domain, its missing parts supplied by reference TRBV14 and TRBJ2-7, is EAGVTQFPSHSVIEKGQTVTLRCDPISGHDNLYWYRRVMGKEIKFLLHFVKESKQDESGMPNNRFLAERTGGTYSTLKVQPAELEDSGVYFCASSQAGTLRGYEQYFGPGTRLTVT.

Comments on this clone: This may arise from a read error, as a much more abundant clone is one base away. V and J are TRBV11-2 and TRBJ1-1; D ambiguous. Trimming took 1 base from V and 0 from J, leaving 3 bases between them. The CDR3 runs to 13 residues. The germline V gene has CDR1 SGHAT and CDR2 FQNNGV. The CDR3 region has the DNA TGTGCCAGCAGCTTAGCCATGAACACTGAAGCTTTCTTT. Amino acid sequence: CASSLAMNTEAFF.

The chain combines TRBV11-2 with TRBJ2-7; weak D call: TRBD1 (5 bases). V was cut by 5 bases and J by 7 bases, with 9 bases left in between. The CDR3 contains 11 residues. CDR1 and CDR2 from the germline V gene are SGHAT and FQNNGV. The CDR3 DNA reads as TGTGCCAGCAGCCGACAGACTGAGCAGTACTTC. Encoded protein: CASSRQTEQYF.

The chain recombines TRBV10-3 with TRBJ1-2; D call uncertain. Trimming shortened V by 11 bases and J by 4 bases, and 32 bases separated the two germline ends. The CDR3 is 18 amino acids. Germline V lookup: CDR1 ENHRY, CDR2 SYGVKD. The CDR3 protein is CASLEPRRIHGDSYGYTF. CDR3 sequence (DNA): TGTGCCTCACTCGAACCGAGGCGGATTCACGGGGATAGCTATGGCTACACCTTC.

The sample holds a few counts of this clone. The chain is built from TRBV5-4 and TRBJ2-1; maybe TRBD1 (6 bases). The CDR3 runs 14 residues. Germline V lookup: CDR1 SGHNT, CDR2 YYREEE (reference sequence). The germline V and J ends were trimmed by 4 bases and 7 bases, with 15 bases remaining between them. The chain's CDR3 is CASSPDSQRNEQFF. CDR3 DNA: TGTGCCAGCAGCCCGGACAGCCAGCGGAATGAGCAGTTCTTC.

The chain has TRBV9 and TRBJ2-3; 10 nucleotides align to TRBD2. The CDR3 spans 15 residues. Germline V gene data show CDR1 as SGDLS and CDR2 as YYNGEE. J lost 6 bases, V lost 4 bases, and 8 bases had no gene match. The CDR3 DNA reads TGTGCCAGCAGCCTCCAAGCGGGGGGGTGGGATACGCAGTATTTT. Translated: CASSLQAGGWDTQYF.

This rearrangement joins TRBV6-5 to TRBJ1-3; D is ambiguous. The ends were cut back, 8 bases at V and 10 bases at J, with 18 bases in the middle. CDR3 length: 13 residues. Per the germline V gene, CDR1 is MNHEY and CDR2 is SVGAGI. As DNA, the CDR3 is TGTGCCAGCGAGGTTAGCGAGGGCCTAACCATATATTTT. Translation gives CASEVSEGLTIYF.

For the CDR3, the DNA is TGCGCCAGCAGCCAAGACAGGGGAGGGTGGGATACGCAGTATTTT. The encoded protein is CASSQDRGGWDTQYF. The chain has TRBV5-1 and TRBJ2-3; perhaps TRBD1 as D (8 bases). The V gene lost 4 bases and the J gene lost 6 bases, with 18 bases spanning the gap. CDR3 length equals 15 residues. The germline V gene encodes CDR1 SGHRS and CDR2 YFSETQ.

In this sample, this clone turned up once. The CDR3 protein is CASSQDWLAGGPAKETQYF. As DNA, the CDR3 is TGTGCCAGCAGCCAAGATTGGTTAGCGGGGGGCCCGGCGAAGGAGACCCAGTACTTC. The chain carries TRBV4-2 and TRBJ2-5, with 10 bases aligning to TRBD2. The V and J ends lost 0 bases and 5 bases, in that order; junction bases with no gene match: 15. Germline V gene lookup returns CDR1 LGHNA and CDR2 YNFKEQ. The CDR3 consists of 19 residues.

The CDR3 spells CASSSMETDPNYGYTF. In DNA form, the CDR3 reads TGTGCCAGCAGCTCGATGGAGACAGACCCTAACTATGGCTACACCTTC. This chain links TRBV5-4 with TRBJ1-2; D is perhaps TRBD1 (5 bases). The V and J ends lost 3 bases and 0 bases respectively, with 15 bases between them. The CDR3 length is 16 residues. In germline, CDR1 is SGHNT, CDR2 YYREEE (reference sequence).

V is TRBV2 and J is TRBJ1-4; TRBD1 is a possible D gene (5 bases). CDR1 SNHLY and CDR2 FYNNEI come from the germline V gene. The CDR3 totals 12 residues. Trimming took 6 bases from V and 7 from J, leaving 9 bases between them. The CDR3 nucleotides read TGTGCCAGCAGCGGGGGGACTGAAAAACTGTTTTTT. Its protein product is CASSGGTEKLFF.

This clone occurred a few times. The chain has TRBV6-2 or TRBV6-3 and TRBJ2-1, with 9 bases aligning to TRBD2. Germline CDR1 reads MNHEY; CDR2 reads SVGEGT. Unmatched junction bases numbered 0, after V lost 3 bases and J lost 0 bases. The CDR3 has 15 residues. In DNA form, the CDR3 reads TGTGCCAGCAGTTATAGCGGGGGCTCCTACAATGAGCAGTTCTTC. Encoded protein: CASSYSGGSYNEQFF.

Details on this clone: A read error may account for a junction end that differs from germline. V and J are TRBV9 and TRBJ2-1, with D possibly being TRBD1 or TRBD2 (6 bases each). The CDR3 totals 15 residues. CDR1 is SGDLS, CDR2 YYNGEE, per germline. CDR3 coding DNA: TGTGCCAGCAGTGTAGGGGGAGGCTTCGCGAATGAGCAGTTCTTC. Encoded protein: CASSVGGGFANEQFF.

V usage is TRBV11-2 and J usage is TRBJ2-1, with D possibly matching TRBD1 (5 bases). Trimming shortened V by 0 bases and J by 0 bases, and 12 bases separated the two germline ends. There are 17 residues in the CDR3. Germline values: CDR1 SGHAT, CDR2 FQNNGV. CDR3 in DNA: TGTGCCAGCAGCTTAGAAGTTGGGGCCAACTCCTACAATGAGCAGTTCTTC. It codes for CASSLEVGANSYNEQFF.

This chain uses TRBV5-1 with TRBJ1-1; 11 bases match TRBD1. Germline V gene data show CDR1 as SGHRS and CDR2 as YFSETQ. The CDR3 is made up of 15 amino acids. J was trimmed by 5 bases and V by 4 bases; bases with no gene match: 7. The CDR3 region is CASSRGQGERTEAFF. The CDR3 DNA reads TGCGCCAGCAGCCGGGGACAGGGGGAGAGGACTGAAGCTTTCTTT.

This rearrangement joins TRBV2 to TRBJ1-2, with 8 bases aligning to TRBD1. CDR3 length: 12 residues. CDR1 and CDR2 (germline): SNHLY, FYNNEI. V shed 6 bases, J shed 10 bases, and the junction held 7 bases outside the gene matches. CDR3 sequence: CASSLDRADYTF. Here the CDR3 DNA reads TGTGCCAGCAGCCTGGACAGGGCTGACTACACCTTC.